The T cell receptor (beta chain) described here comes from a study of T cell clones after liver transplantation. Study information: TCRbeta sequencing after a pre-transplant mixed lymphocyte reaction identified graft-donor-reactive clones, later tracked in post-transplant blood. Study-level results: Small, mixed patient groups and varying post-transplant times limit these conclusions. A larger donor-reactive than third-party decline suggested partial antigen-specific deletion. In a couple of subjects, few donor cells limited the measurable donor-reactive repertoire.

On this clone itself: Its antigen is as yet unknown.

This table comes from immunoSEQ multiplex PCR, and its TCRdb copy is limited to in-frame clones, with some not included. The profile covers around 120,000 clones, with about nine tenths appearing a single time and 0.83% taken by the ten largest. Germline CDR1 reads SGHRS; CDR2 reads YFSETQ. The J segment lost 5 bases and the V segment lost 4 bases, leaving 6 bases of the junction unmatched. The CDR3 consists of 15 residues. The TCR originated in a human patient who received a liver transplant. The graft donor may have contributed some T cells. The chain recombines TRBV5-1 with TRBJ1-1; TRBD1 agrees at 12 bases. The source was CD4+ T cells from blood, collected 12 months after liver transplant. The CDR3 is CASSLGQGARTEAFF. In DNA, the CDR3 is TGCGCCAGCAGCCTGGGACAGGGGGCGAGGACTGAAGCTTTCTTT.